This passage covers 32 T cell receptor beta chains from one sample sequenced in a study of T cell repertoires in cytomegalovirus infection. From the reads, TCRdb called clonotypes with MiXCR, one entry per CDR3 protein. The sample holds about 360,000 distinct CDR3 sequences, 15% to 20% seen once. Specimen: PBMCs. The receptors originated from a human donor in good health (CMV status not recorded). Some clones in this sample may be carry-over from other donors' samples.

The rearrangement uses TRBV20-1 and TRBJ1-2, with 9 bases identical to TRBD1. The CDR3 is 14 amino acids. V lost 6 bases to trimming and J lost 3 bases; unmatched junction nucleotides: 8. The germline V gene has CDR1 DFQATT and CDR2 SNEGSKA (reference sequence). As DNA, the CDR3 is TGCAGTGCGCCCGGACAGGGGTGGCACTATGGCTACACCTTC. Its translation: CSAPGQGWHYGYTF.

This clonotype was seen repeatedly, ten times or more. The chain carries TRBV7-2 and TRBJ2-5; 11 positions match TRBD2. The CDR3 is made up of 16 amino acids. Germline-derived CDR1 and CDR2 are SGHTA and FQGNSA. Trimming removed 5 bases from V and 2 bases from J; junction bases left unmatched: 7. CDR3: CASSGSGRAEQETQYF. The CDR3, as DNA: TGTGCCAGCAGCGGTAGCGGGAGGGCGGAACAAGAGACCCAGTACTTC.

Of note for this clonotype: A much larger clone sits a single nucleotide away, making a read error possible. This chain links TRBV7-2 with TRBJ2-1; 12 bases are shared with TRBD1. The germline CDR1 and CDR2 sequences are SGHTA and FQGNSA. The CDR3 has 15 amino acids. The CDR3 loop is CACSQGQGALNEQFF. CDR3 nucleotides: TGTGCCTGCAGCCAGGGACAGGGGGCTTTAAATGAGCAGTTCTTC.

In its sample, this clonotype was seen many times. The chain employs TRBV7-8 and TRBJ2-7; 11 bases line up with TRBD1. Looked up from germline, CDR1 is SGHVS and CDR2 is FQNEAQ. The J segment lost 5 bases and the V segment lost 5 bases, leaving 8 bases of the junction unmatched. The CDR3 contains 15 residues. The CDR3 sequence: CASSKIRDRGDEQYF. The CDR3, as DNA: TGTGCCAGCAGCAAGATTAGGGACAGGGGGGACGAGCAGTACTTC.

In its sample, this clonotype was seen once. V and J are TRBV9 and TRBJ2-1; no firm D call. The germline V gene encodes CDR1 SGDLS and CDR2 YYNGEE. The CDR3 runs to 12 residues. V was pared by 0 bases and J by 13 bases, with 11 bases between. CDR3 loop: CASSVGFGEQFF. The CDR3, as DNA: TGTGCCAGCAGCGTAGGCTTTGGAGAACAGTTCTTC.

The CDR3 loop reads CATRGYNTEAFF. The CDR3 DNA reads as TGTGCCACCAGGGGGTACAACACTGAAGCTTTCTTT. V is TRBV12-3 or TRBV12-4 and J is TRBJ1-1, with 7 bases matching TRBD1. V gave up 10 bases and J gave up 2 bases; unmatched junction bases: 4. This CDR3 contains 12 residues.

With regard to this clonotype: Being one base from a much bigger clone, this may be a read error. The J gene is TRBJ1-1, the V gene TRBV12-3 or TRBV12-4, with D unresolved. The CDR3 length is 12 residues. CDR3 amino acids: CANSFDNTEAFF. CDR3 nucleotides: TGTGCCAACAGTTTTGATAACACTGAAGCTTTCTTT.

This clonotype has just a few counts. This chain links TRBV5-4 with TRBJ1-2; D perhaps matches TRBD1 (6 bases). The CDR3 has 12 amino acids. Trimming pared 5 bases from V and 8 bases from J, leaving 13 bases between. The germline CDR1 and CDR2 sequences are SGHNT and YYREEE (reference sequence). The CDR3 is CASSAGVKGYTF. CDR3 nucleotides: TGTGCCAGCAGTGCAGGGGTAAAGGGCTACACCTTC.

Concerning this clonotype: This may stem from a read error, because a much larger clone lies one nucleotide away. The chain couples TRBV12-3 or TRBV12-4 to TRBJ2-7; possibly TRBD1 for D (6 bases). Between the trimmed V and J ends, which lost 6 bases and 6 bases, there was a span of 15 bases. The length of the CDR3 is 13 residues. The CDR3 sequence: CASSSQGWGEQYF. CDR3 nucleotide sequence: TGTGCCAGCAGCTCCCAGGGGTGGGGCGAGCAGTACTTC.

This clonotype was detected ten times or more. CDR3 amino acids: CASSSSRVSVGTQYF. The CDR3 bases are TGTGCCAGCAGCTCCAGCAGGGTTAGCGTAGGGACCCAGTACTTC. This chain joins TRBV7-2 and TRBJ2-5; D is tentatively TRBD1 or TRBD2 (5 bases each). Trimming cost V 4 bases and J 7 bases, with 19 bases left between them. Germline V gene lookup returns CDR1 SGHTA and CDR2 FQGNSA. CDR3 length: 15 amino acids.

V is TRBV4-3 and J is TRBJ2-1, with TRBD2 matching 7 bases. V lost 1 base to trimming and J lost 2 bases; unmatched junction nucleotides: 2. The CDR3 covers 15 residues. The V gene's germline CDR1 is LGHNA and CDR2 YSLEER. The DNA of the CDR3 is TGCGCCAGCAGCCAAGTGGGGGGGGCCTACAATGAGCAGTTCTTC. It encodes CASSQVGGAYNEQFF.

V and J are TRBV5-5 and TRBJ1-6; no clear D gene. The CDR3 loop spans 12 amino acids. The germline V and J ends were trimmed by 4 bases and 9 bases, with 8 bases remaining between them. Germline CDR1 is SGHKS and CDR2 is YYEKEE (reference sequence). Written as DNA, the CDR3 is TGTGCCAGCAGCCCGGCCACTTCACCCCTCCACTTT. Translating gives CASSPATSPLHF. The entire variable domain, with the rest obtained from reference TRBV5-5 and TRBJ1-6, is as follows: DAGVTQSPTHLIKTRGQQVTLRCSPISGHKSVSWYQQVLGQGPQFIFQYYEKEERGRGNFPDRFSARQFPNYSSELNVNALLLGDSALYLCASSPATSPLHFGNGTRLTVT.

In its sample, this clonotype ranks as medium-sized. The chain combines TRBV7-9 with TRBJ2-7; D is perhaps TRBD2 (6 bases). Germline CDR1 SEHNR, CDR2 FQNEAQ (reference sequence). V was trimmed by 1 base and J by 6 bases, leaving 13 bases between them. CDR3 length equals 14 residues. The CDR3 coding sequence is TGTGCCAGCAGCTTAGTCGGGGGAAGTGGCGAGCAGTACTTC. Translating it yields CASSLVGGSGEQYF.

This clonotype occurred a few times. V is TRBV6-2 or TRBV6-3 and J is TRBJ1-2; no clear D gene. The germline V gene encodes CDR1 MNHEY and CDR2 SVGEGT. V lost 6 bases and J 4 bases, leaving 9 bases between the germline ends. CDR3 length: 12 residues. The CDR3 reads CASSGRIYGYTF. CDR3 nucleotide sequence: TGTGCCAGCAGCGGACGGATCTATGGCTACACCTTC.

This clonotype was seen ten or more times. V is TRBV12-3 or TRBV12-4 and J is TRBJ2-3; 10 bases are shared with TRBD1. V lost 4 bases to trimming and J lost 4 bases; unmatched junction nucleotides: 5. The CDR3 runs to 15 residues. The CDR3 DNA sequence: TGTGCCAGCAGTTCCGGACAGGGGGTGTCAGATACGCAGTATTTT. Encoded protein: CASSSGQGVSDTQYF.

The chain employs TRBV2 and TRBJ2-5; tentatively, D is TRBD2 (6 bases). CDR1 and CDR2 from the germline V gene are SNHLY and FYNNEI. The CDR3 totals 12 residues. V lost 8 bases to trimming and J lost 4 bases, with 11 bases between them. CDR3: CASGEVRETQYF. In DNA form, the CDR3 reads TGTGCCAGCGGGGAGGTTCGAGAGACCCAGTACTTC.

Ten or more counts support this clonotype. The V and J genes are TRBV7-2 and TRBJ2-5, with a possible D match to TRBD1 (5 bases). V lost 4 bases, J lost 4 bases, and 10 bases lay in between. This CDR3 has 13 residues. Germline V gives CDR1 SGHTA, CDR2 FQGNSA. The CDR3 region is CASSSDQGETQYF. The CDR3 nucleotides are TGTGCCAGCAGCTCGGATCAGGGAGAGACCCAGTACTTC.

This clonotype occurred a few times. The V gene is TRBV10-3, the J gene TRBJ2-3, with TRBD2 identical over 10 bases. The length of the CDR3 is 14 residues. Germline values: CDR1 ENHRY, CDR2 SYGVKD. The junction had 8 bases not matched to a gene; V was cut back by 8 bases and J by 6 bases. The CDR3 bases are TGTGCCATCGGTTCCGGGACTAGCGCTGATACGCAGTATTTT. Protein product: CAIGSGTSADTQYF.

This clonotype was seen many times. The V call is TRBV7-2, the J call TRBJ2-7, with D possibly being TRBD2 (5 bases). CDR1 is SGHTA, CDR2 FQGNSA, per germline. V lost 1 base, J lost 4 bases, and 11 bases lay in between. CDR3 length: 14 residues. The CDR3 protein is CASSLEVGEYEQYF. The CDR3 coding sequence is TGTGCCAGCAGCTTAGAAGTGGGAGAATACGAGCAGTACTTC.

This clonotype came up a few times. This chain links TRBV6-5 with TRBJ2-3; 14 bases fit TRBD2. The CDR3 is 16 residues long. After removal of 0 bases from V and 6 bases from J, the junction contained 2 bases not matched to a gene. The germline V gene has CDR1 MNHEY and CDR2 SVGAGI. The chain's CDR3 is CASSYSGLAGVDTQYF. The CDR3 DNA sequence: TGTGCCAGCAGTTACTCGGGACTAGCGGGAGTTGATACGCAGTATTTT.

This clonotype was counted at least ten times. The chain joins TRBV12-3 or TRBV12-4 to TRBJ2-5; TRBD2 matches at 7 bases. The CDR3 totals 13 residues. J lost 2 bases, V lost 8 bases, and 5 bases had no gene match. This chain's CDR3 is CASGRGKQETQYF. The CDR3 nucleotides are TGTGCCAGCGGGCGGGGGAAACAAGAGACCCAGTACTTC.

This clonotype occurred many times. This chain connects TRBV7-2 to TRBJ2-5; 8 bases match TRBD2. V dropped 0 bases and J dropped 4; count of bases not matched to a gene: 4. CDR3 length: 15 residues. Germline values: CDR1 SGHTA, CDR2 FQGNSA. CDR3 in DNA: TGTGCCAGCAGCTTAGCCGCGGGGGGAGGAGAGACCCAGTACTTC. Protein product: CASSLAAGGGETQYF.

At least ten counts were recorded for this clonotype. This rearrangement joins TRBV7-2 to TRBJ2-3; 8 nucleotides agree with TRBD1. Germline trimming cut 3 bases from V and 2 bases from J; bases unmatched to any gene: 13. This CDR3 has 18 amino acids. Germline V gene data show CDR1 as SGHTA and CDR2 as FQGNSA. The CDR3 bases are TGTGCCAGCAGCTTGGGACAGGAATGGACAGGACCCACAGATACGCAGTATTTT. Its translation: CASSLGQEWTGPTDTQYF.

The J gene is TRBJ2-7, the V gene TRBV5-6; D uncertain. Trimming removed 1 base at V and 0 bases at J, with 8 bases between. CDR3 length equals 14 residues. The germline V gene encodes CDR1 SGHDT and CDR2 YYEEEE. The CDR3 protein is CASSLSRHSYEQYF. CDR3 sequence (DNA): TGTGCCAGCAGCTTGTCTCGTCACTCCTACGAGCAGTACTTC.

This clonotype was seen more than once but under ten times. This chain joins TRBV7-9 and TRBJ2-7; maybe TRBD1 (6 bases). Germline values: CDR1 SEHNR, CDR2 FQNEAQ (reference sequence). V lost 6 bases and J lost 2, with 17 bases in between. This CDR3 spans 15 amino acids. The chain's CDR3 is CASSSGQRGTYEQYF. The CDR3 region has the DNA TGTGCCAGCAGTTCGGGACAAAGGGGTACCTACGAGCAGTACTTC.

The chain recombines TRBV2 with TRBJ1-2; D not certain. Germline assignment: CDR1 SNHLY and CDR2 FYNNEI. V lost 0 bases and J lost 7, with 12 bases in between. The CDR3 is made up of 14 amino acids. In DNA, the CDR3 is TGTGCCAGCAGTGAAGCTGGGGTGGCCGCTGGCTACACCTTC. Its protein product is CASSEAGVAAGYTF.

Here the CDR3 reads CASSPGTDSSYEQYF. The CDR3 region has the DNA TGTGCCAGCAGTCCCGGGACAGACAGCTCCTACGAGCAGTACTTC. The rearrangement joins TRBV28 to TRBJ2-7; 7 positions agree with TRBD1. CDR3 length: 15 residues. Germline CDR1 and CDR2: MDHEN and SYDVKM. With V trimmed by 5 bases and J by 0 bases, 7 bases remained unmatched.

With regard to this clonotype: It may be a read error: a sequence one base away is much more abundant. The chain has TRBV7-2 and TRBJ2-7, with D possibly TRBD2 on 6 matching bases. The CDR3 loop spans 16 amino acids. CDR1 and CDR2 (germline): SGHTA, FQGNSA. CDR3 residues: CVSSLGRPIGSYEQYF. DNA of the CDR3: TGTGTCAGCAGCTTAGGAAGGCCGATCGGGAGCTACGAGCAGTACTTC.

Only a few counts were recorded for this clonotype. The chain couples TRBV4-2 to TRBJ2-1; D possibly matches TRBD1 or TRBD2 (6 bases each). V lost 0 bases, J lost 4 bases, and 10 bases lay in between. The CDR3 covers 15 residues. The germline CDR1 and CDR2 sequences are LGHNA and YNFKEQ. The CDR3 nucleotides are TGTGCCAGCAGCCAAGAAGGGGGGTATTACAATGAGCAGTTCTTC. It translates to CASSQEGGYYNEQFF.

This clonotype was detected only once. J is TRBJ2-1 and V is TRBV6-5; no firm D call. CDR1 and CDR2 from the germline V gene are MNHEY and SVGAGI. Between the trimmed V and J ends, which lost 0 bases and 0 bases, there was a span of 9 bases. This CDR3 is built from 16 residues. CDR3 protein: CASSYSPFVSYNEQFF. The CDR3 DNA is TGTGCCAGCAGTTACTCGCCGTTTGTCTCCTACAATGAGCAGTTCTTC.

In this sample, this clonotype turned up once. It may be a read error: a sequence one base away is much more abundant. The chain joins TRBV28 to TRBJ2-5, with D possibly being TRBD2 (5 bases). V was trimmed by 4 bases and J by 13 bases, leaving 16 bases between them. The germline V gene has CDR1 MDHEN and CDR2 SYDVKM. This CDR3 is built from 12 residues. In nucleotides, the CDR3 is TGTGCCAGCAGTTCAGACCGGGAAATTCTGTACTTC. Its protein product is CASSSDREILYF.

This chain joins TRBV7-9 and TRBJ2-1, with 8 bases that match TRBD2. Germline CDR1 is SEHNR and CDR2 is FQNEAQ (reference sequence). This CDR3 is 17 amino acids long. Losses at the gene ends were 0 bases for V and 4 bases for J; bases not matched to a gene: 8. CDR3 bases: TGTGCCAGCAGCTTAGCAGGCGCGGGGGGCGCTTACAATGAGCAGTTCTTC. It specifies CASSLAGAGGAYNEQFF. Combining the CDR3 with reference TRBV7-9 and TRBJ2-1 gives the whole variable domain DTGVSQNPRHKITKRGQNVTFRCDPISEHNRLYWYRQTLGQGPEFLTYFQNEAQLEKSRLLSDRFSAERPKGSFSTLEIQRTEQGDSAMYLCASSLAGAGGAYNEQFFGPGTRLTVL.